What follows are 10 T cell receptor beta chains derived from one specimen sequenced in a study of read filtering for tumor transcriptome and immune sequencing. This library used approximately 370 ng RNA and molecular barcoded adaptors spanning alpha/delta and beta/gamma chains. TCRdb itself ran the reads through MiXCR, one entry per CDR3 protein. This sample has about 90,000 distinct CDR3 sequences, with roughly an eighth found just once. The sequenced sample was a population of CD138-negative cells sorted from bone marrow. The receptors were gathered from a donor aged 40 or older with multiple myeloma.

This clonotype was found many times. V and J are TRBV21-1 and TRBJ1-2; no DNA check was done on the table's D call, TRBD1. TRBV21-1 is classified as a pseudogene. The CDR3 runs 14 residues. CDR3 in DNA: TGTGCCAGCAGCCTCGATCAAGACAGGGCCCCAACCACCTTC. Its translation is CASSLDQDRAPTTF.

For this clonotype: With a much larger clone just one base away, this may be a read error. The chain joins TRBV10-3 to TRBJ2-1; 11 positions match TRBD2. V trimming: 4 bases; J trimming: 5 bases; junction bases outside the gene matches: 7. The CDR3 is made up of 16 amino acids. The germline CDR1 and CDR2 sequences are ENHRY and SYGVKD. The CDR3 coding sequence is TGTGCCATCAGTGGATACGGGACTAGCGGAGACAATGAGCAGTTCTTC. Translating gives CAISGYGTSGDNEQFF.

This clonotype was seen repeatedly, ten times or more. The chain couples TRBV7-2 to TRBJ2-5; possibly TRBD1 or TRBD2 for D (5 bases each). Trimming pared 5 bases from V and 3 bases from J, leaving 13 bases between. CDR1 and CDR2 (germline): SGHTA, FQGNSA. This CDR3 contains 14 residues. CDR3: CASSRPGPKETQYF. The CDR3 nucleotides are TGTGCCAGCAGCCGTCCGGGACCCAAAGAGACCCAGTACTTC. Drawing the rest from reference TRBV7-2 and TRBJ2-5, the complete variable domain is GAGVSQSPSNKVTEKGKDVELRCDPISGHTALYWYRQSLGQGLEFLIYFQGNSAPDKSGLPSDRFSAERTGGSVSTLTIQRTQQEDSAVYLCASSRPGPKETQYFGPGTRLLVL.

This clonotype was seen at least ten times. CDR3 coding DNA: TGCAGTGCCTTCACCAGGGTATCCTATGGCTACACCTTC. Translating it yields CSAFTRVSYGYTF. This sequence joins TRBV20-1 and TRBJ1-2, with a weak D call TRBD1 (5 bases). The V and J ends lost 6 bases and 4 bases respectively, with 15 bases between them. The CDR3 has 13 amino acids. Germline CDR1 reads DFQATT; CDR2 reads SNEGSKA (reference sequence).

The sample holds many counts of this clonotype. The gene calls are TRBV29-1 and TRBJ2-3; TRBD2 is a possible D gene (6 bases). The germline V gene encodes CDR1 SQVTM and CDR2 ANQGSEA. V lost 8 bases to trimming and J lost 5 bases, with 14 bases between them. This CDR3 spans 12 amino acids. CDR3 sequence reads: CSTLPGGDTQYF. CDR3 coding DNA: TGCAGCACCCTTCCCGGGGGAGATACGCAGTATTTT.

A few counts support this clonotype. A much larger clone lies one base from this, so it may be a read error. The gene calls are TRBV20-1 and TRBJ1-2; unclear D gene. The CDR3 has 13 residues. The germline V gene has CDR1 DFQATT and CDR2 SNEGSKA (reference sequence). CDR3: CSAKRTEPYCYTF. The DNA of the CDR3 is TGCAGTGCTAAGCGCACCGAACCCTATTGCTACACCTTC.

This clonotype has at least ten counts. This chain joins TRBV11-2 and TRBJ2-1; a weak D match, TRBD2 (6 bases). The germline V and J ends were trimmed by 3 bases and 7 bases, with 7 bases remaining between them. CDR1 SGHAT and CDR2 FQNNGV come from the germline V gene. The CDR3 contains 12 residues. CDR3: CASSFSGNEQFF. The CDR3 DNA follows: TGTGCCAGCAGCTTTAGCGGAAATGAGCAGTTCTTC. The full variable domain, with the rest looked up from reference TRBV11-2 and TRBJ2-1, is EAGVAQSPRYKIIEKRQSVAFWCNPISGHATLYWYQQILGQGPKLLIQFQNNGVVDDSQLPKDRFSAERLKGVDSTLKIQPAKLEDSAVYLCASSFSGNEQFFGPGTRLTVL.

This clonotype was seen only a few times. This chain joins TRBV6-1 and TRBJ1-5; tentatively, D is TRBD1 (6 bases). V was trimmed by 4 bases and J by 6 bases, leaving 16 bases between them. The germline CDR1 and CDR2 sequences are MNHNS and SASEGT. This CDR3 region has 15 residues. The DNA for the CDR3 is TGTGCCAGCAGTGCTTCCCCACAGGGAACTCAGCCCCAGCATTTT. Translating gives CASSASPQGTQPQHF.

This clonotype was observed many times. This chain links TRBV7-9 with TRBJ1-4; D uncertain. V was pared by 5 bases and J by 5 bases, with 3 bases between. Germline-derived CDR1 and CDR2 are SEHNR and FQNEAQ (reference sequence). The CDR3 runs 11 residues. CDR3 DNA sequence: TGTGCCAGCAGCGACAATGAAAAACTGTTTTTT. This codes for CASSDNEKLFF.

The chain couples TRBV6-6 to TRBJ2-7; 8 bases line up with TRBD2. The CDR3 has 15 residues. The ends lost 4 bases at V and 6 bases at J; junction bases unmatched: 11. CDR1 MNHNY and CDR2 SVGAGI come from the germline V gene (reference sequence). In DNA form, the CDR3 reads TGTGCCAGCAGTTCCATAGCGGGAAGGGAAGGCGAGCAGTACTTC. Protein product: CASSSIAGREGEQYF.